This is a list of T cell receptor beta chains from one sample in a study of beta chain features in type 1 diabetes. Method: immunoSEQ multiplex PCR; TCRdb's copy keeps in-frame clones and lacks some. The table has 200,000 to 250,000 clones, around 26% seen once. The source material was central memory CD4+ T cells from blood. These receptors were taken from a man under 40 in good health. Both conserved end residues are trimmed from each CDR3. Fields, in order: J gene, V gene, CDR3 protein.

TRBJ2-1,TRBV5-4,ASSRTASGPAYNEQF
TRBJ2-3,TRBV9,ASSVGGTSKGADTQY
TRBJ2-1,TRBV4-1,ASSQVDLGLAGSKEQF
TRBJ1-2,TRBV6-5,ASRPTGHYGYT
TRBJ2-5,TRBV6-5,AVRQGAEETQY
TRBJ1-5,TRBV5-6,ASSLVNQPQH
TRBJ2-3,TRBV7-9,ASSEADTQY
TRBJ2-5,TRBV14,ASSQGARYGETQY
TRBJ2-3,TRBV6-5,ASPSGGVTDTQY
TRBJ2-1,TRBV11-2,ASSLGTKPDNEQF
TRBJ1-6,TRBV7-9,ATPNPGVNSPLH
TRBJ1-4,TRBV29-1,SAKQSTSEKLF
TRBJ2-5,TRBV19,ASSTGSQETQY
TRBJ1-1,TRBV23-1,ASSQDVRKGRSEAF
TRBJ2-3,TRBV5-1,ASSLAGPTDTQY
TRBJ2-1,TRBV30,AWSHGGERRAPSNEQF
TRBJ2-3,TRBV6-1,ASGSPPRGVDTQY
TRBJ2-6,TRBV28,ASSVQPGLSGANVLT
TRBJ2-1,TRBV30,AWSKREGSYNEQF
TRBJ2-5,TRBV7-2,ASSEYETQY
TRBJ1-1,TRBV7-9,ASSPQGDTEAF
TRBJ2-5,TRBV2,ATKGLAGRETQY
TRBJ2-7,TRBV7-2,ASSLGGTSGGYSYEQY
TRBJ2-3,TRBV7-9,ASSLDRLTQY
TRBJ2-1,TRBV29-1,SGNLGARLYNEQF
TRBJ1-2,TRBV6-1,ASSEGYGYT
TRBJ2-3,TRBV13,ASSLRLAGGVTDTQY
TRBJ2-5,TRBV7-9,ASSWEGRETQY
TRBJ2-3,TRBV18,ASSGNTGTSTDTQY
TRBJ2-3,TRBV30,AWAGISTDTQY
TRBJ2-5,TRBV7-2,ASSPRVGKETQY
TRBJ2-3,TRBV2,ASSQFDTQY
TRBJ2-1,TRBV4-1,ASSRDRVQNEQF
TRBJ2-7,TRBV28,ASTGTPAYEQY
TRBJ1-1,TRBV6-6,ASSYQNSEAF
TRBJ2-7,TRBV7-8,ASSLRAQLGEQY
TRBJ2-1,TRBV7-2,ASSSRTSGRNEQF
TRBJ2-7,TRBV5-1,ASSLGVLSLGEQY
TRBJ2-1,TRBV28,ASISISGGSYNEQF
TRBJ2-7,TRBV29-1,SAQGQGAYEQY
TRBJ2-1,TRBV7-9,ASSPIGGEGNEQF
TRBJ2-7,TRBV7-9,ASSQRAVGDEQY
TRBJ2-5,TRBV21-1,ASSKANLGARRSRETQY
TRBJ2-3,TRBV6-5,ASSYDLTDTQY
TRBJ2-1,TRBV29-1,SVAFRAYNEQF
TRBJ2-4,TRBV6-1,ASSGLPSGRNLAKNIQY
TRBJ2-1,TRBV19,ASSFRVTSNEQF
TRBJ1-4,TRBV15,ATSRERTGGEKLF
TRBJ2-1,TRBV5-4,ASSPETSVYNEQF
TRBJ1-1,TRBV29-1,SVGRHTEAF
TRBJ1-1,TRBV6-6,ASSYLRGRWAEAF